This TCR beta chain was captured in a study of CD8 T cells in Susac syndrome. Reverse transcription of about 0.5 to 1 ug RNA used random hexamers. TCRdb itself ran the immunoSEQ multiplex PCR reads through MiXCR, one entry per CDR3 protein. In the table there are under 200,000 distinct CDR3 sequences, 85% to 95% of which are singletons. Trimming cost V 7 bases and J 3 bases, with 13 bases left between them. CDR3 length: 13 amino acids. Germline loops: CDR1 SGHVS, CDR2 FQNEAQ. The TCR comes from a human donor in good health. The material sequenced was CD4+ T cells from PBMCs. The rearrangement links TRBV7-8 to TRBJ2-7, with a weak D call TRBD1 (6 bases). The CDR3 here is CASTAGAHYEQYV. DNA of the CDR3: TGTGCCAGCACCGCAGGGGCCCACTACGAGCAGTACGTC.